A selection of T cell receptor beta chains follows, all from one sample in a study of regulatory T cells in long-lasting Graves disease. TCRdb re-analysed the multiplex PCR reads in MiXCR, keeping a single row per CDR3 protein. This table holds approximately 390,000 distinct CDR3 sequences, 15% to 20% found once. The same sample was also studied in work on T cells in Graves' hyperthyroidism and ophthalmopathy.

The material was peripheral blood mononuclear cells (PBMCs), obtained at new diagnosis, from a patient treated with antithyroid drugs. The receptors stem from a woman between 18 and 30 years old with Graves disease. The CDR3 runs from the conserved cysteine through the conserved F or W. A D gene is named only where the DNA matches it firmly. For some rows the clone size is stated as once, few or many, or as a class when expanded; others skip it.

v_call	clone_size	j_call	d_call	cdr3_aa	cdr3_nt
TRBV5-1	many	TRBJ2-7	.	CASSLGRLHFSYEQYF	TGCGCCAGCAGCTTAGGCAGGCTACATTTTTCCTACGAGCAGTACTTC
TRBV24-1	many	TRBJ2-1	.	CATSDPRDGSYNEQFF	TGTGCCACCAGTGATCCCCGGGACGGATCCTACAATGAGCAGTTCTTC
TRBV20-1	many	TRBJ2-3	.	CSARDLRGTDTQYF	TGCAGTGCTAGAGATCTAAGGGGCACAGATACGCAGTATTTT
TRBV29-1	many	TRBJ2-7	TRBD1	CSVGATGGGLGEQYF	TGCAGCGTTGGGGCCACAGGGGGCGGTTTGGGCGAGCAGTACTTC
TRBV6-2/TRBV6-3	many	TRBJ2-6	.	CASSGFSGANVLTF	TGTGCCAGCTCTGGGTTCTCTGGGGCCAACGTCCTGACTTTC
TRBV19	.	TRBJ2-7	TRBD1	CASTRTGDVYEQYF	TGTGCCAGTACCAGGACAGGGGATGTCTACGAGCAGTACTTC
TRBV4-2	few	TRBJ2-1	.	CASSHATPGGGTVNEQFF	TGTGCCAGCAGCCATGCTACCCCAGGAGGCGGGACGGTTAATGAGCAGTTCTTC
TRBV11-2	.	TRBJ1-5	.	CASSQELGTQHF	TGTGCCAGCAGCCAAGAGTTGGGTACGCAGCATTTT
TRBV5-8	many	TRBJ2-3	TRBD1	CASSQGQGGVTDTQYF	TGTGCCAGCAGCCAGGGACAGGGAGGGGTTACAGATACGCAGTATTTT
TRBV7-3	.	TRBJ1-4	.	CASSSQRRPEKLFF	TGTGCCAGCAGCTCTCAACGCAGACCTGAAAAACTGTTTTTT
TRBV2	.	TRBJ2-7	TRBD1	CASSLSGTGGFEQYF	TGTGCCAGCAGTTTGTCCGGGACAGGGGGCTTCGAGCAGTACTTC
TRBV10-3	.	TRBJ2-7	.	CAISEHPTRGGYEQYF	TGTGCCATCAGTGAGCACCCTACCAGGGGAGGATACGAGCAGTACTTC
TRBV18	many	TRBJ2-7	TRBD1	CASSPGQGGEQYF	TGTGCCAGCTCGCCCGGACAGGGCGGGGAGCAGTACTTC
TRBV20-1	.	TRBJ1-5	.	CSASPEGGNQPQHF	TGCAGTGCTAGCCCCGAGGGTGGCAATCAGCCCCAGCATTTT
TRBV20-1	.	TRBJ2-7	TRBD2	CSVRGLAGALRQYF	TGCAGTGTTAGGGGACTAGCGGGAGCCCTTCGGCAGTACTTC
TRBV6-2/TRBV6-3	.	TRBJ2-2	TRBD1	CASSEDLGQGPYGELFF	TGTGCCAGCAGTGAAGATTTGGGACAGGGGCCATACGGGGAGCTGTTTTTT
TRBV10-2	few	TRBJ1-1	TRBD1	CASGDRDNTEAFF	TGCGCCAGCGGCGACAGGGACAACACTGAAGCTTTCTTT
TRBV15	.	TRBJ1-2	TRBD1	CATSSRQGNYGYTF	TGTGCCACCAGCAGCCGACAGGGAAACTATGGCTACACCTTC
TRBV12-3/TRBV12-4	many	TRBJ2-4	TRBD2	CASSLRLAGGQLFF	TGTGCCAGCAGTCTCCGACTAGCGGGAGGGCAACTATTCTTC
TRBV6-5	many	TRBJ2-1	.	CASSYALGGGYNEQFF	TGTGCCAGCAGTTACGCTTTGGGGGGCGGCTACAATGAGCAGTTCTTC
TRBV3-1	many	TRBJ2-7	TRBD2	CASSQEGTSGKAFYEQYF	TGTGCCAGCAGCCAAGAGGGTACTAGCGGAAAAGCCTTCTACGAGCAGTACTTC
TRBV3-1	many	TRBJ2-7	TRBD1	CASSQRRDRGPAYEQYF	TGTGCCAGCAGCCAACGCCGGGACAGGGGACCGGCCTACGAGCAGTACTTC
TRBV9	few	TRBJ2-1	TRBD1	CASSVGAGGHNEQFF	TGTGCCAGCAGCGTAGGGGCAGGGGGACACAATGAGCAGTTCTTC
TRBV15	many	TRBJ2-7	.	CATSLRDIPGREQYF	TGTGCCACCAGCCTACGGGACATCCCTGGAAGAGAGCAGTACTTC
TRBV20-1	.	TRBJ2-5	TRBD1	CSATWTGLQETQYF	TGCAGTGCCACGTGGACAGGGCTACAAGAGACCCAGTACTTC
TRBV12-3/TRBV12-4	many	TRBJ1-1	.	CASSPRGFGTEAFF	TGTGCCAGCAGCCCTCGTGGGTTTGGCACTGAAGCTTTCTTT
TRBV20-1	many	TRBJ2-5	.	CSARLRYRETQYF	TGCAGTGCTAGACTCCGGTATAGGGAGACCCAGTACTTC
TRBV20-1	many	TRBJ1-5	TRBD1	CSAPSGTGDAQPQHF	TGCAGTGCGCCCTCCGGGACAGGGGACGCTCAGCCCCAGCATTTT
TRBV6-2/TRBV6-3	many	TRBJ2-3	TRBD2	CASSALSGGVTDTQYF	TGTGCCAGCAGTGCCCTTAGCGGGGGGGTCACAGATACGCAGTATTTT
TRBV9	many	TRBJ1-5	TRBD1	CASSASGGGPQPQHF	TGTGCCAGCAGCGCTTCAGGGGGGGGCCCTCAGCCCCAGCATTTT
TRBV7-8	many	TRBJ2-7	TRBD1	CASSFSGTAYEQYF	TGTGCCAGCAGCTTCTCCGGGACAGCCTACGAGCAGTACTTC
TRBV27	.	TRBJ2-1	.	CASSLWGTPTRTYNEQFF	TGTGCCAGCAGTTTATGGGGGACTCCGACTCGGACCTACAATGAGCAGTTCTTC
TRBV5-8	many	TRBJ2-1	.	CASSSGVAGDYDEQFF	TGTGCCAGCAGCAGCGGAGTAGCAGGGGACTACGATGAGCAGTTCTTC
TRBV11-3	few	TRBJ2-1	TRBD2	CASSLDGTSASSYNEQFF	TGTGCCAGCAGCTTAGATGGGACTAGCGCGAGCTCCTACAATGAGCAGTTCTTC
TRBV2	many	TRBJ2-1	TRBD2	CASSEAMAGAGNEQFF	TGTGCCAGCAGTGAAGCAATGGCGGGAGCGGGCAATGAGCAGTTCTTC
TRBV7-2	.	TRBJ1-1	.	CASSLDLDGTEAFF	TGTGCCAGCAGCCTGGACCTCGACGGCACTGAAGCTTTCTTT
TRBV14	many	TRBJ2-1	TRBD2	CASSQGTSGSGAFF	TGTGCCAGCAGCCAAGGAACTAGCGGGAGTGGGGCGTTCTTC
TRBV12-3/TRBV12-4	many	TRBJ2-3	.	CASSFYGGETDTQYF	TGTGCCAGCAGTTTTTACGGCGGGGAAACAGATACGCAGTATTTT
TRBV20-1	many	TRBJ2-3	.	CSARDLDRGQYF	TGCAGTGCTAGAGATCTTGATCGTGGGCAGTATTTT
TRBV20-1	many	TRBJ2-7	.	CSARSGRAYEQYF	TGCAGTGCTAGGTCAGGGAGAGCCTACGAGCAGTACTTC
TRBV10-3	few	TRBJ2-7	.	CAISESTAWTYEQYF	TGTGCCATCAGTGAGTCGACAGCTTGGACCTACGAGCAGTACTTC
TRBV5-1	many	TRBJ1-6	TRBD1	CASSHGTGGSPLHF	TGCGCCAGCAGCCACGGGACAGGGGGTTCACCCCTCCACTTT
TRBV19	few	TRBJ2-2	TRBD1	CASTKGQGNTGELFF	TGTGCCAGTACCAAGGGACAGGGGAACACCGGGGAGCTGTTTTTT